This T cell receptor beta chain is from a study of blood T cell repertoires in COVID-19. Overall study context: Researchers got acute and convalescent COVID-19 samples from the United States, Italy and Spain. The cDNA or gDNA used as material had been derived from T cells, B-cell-depleted T cells, or PBMCs.

V was clipped by 5 bases and J by 12 bases, with 23 bases between them. Germline V gene lookup returns CDR1 GTSNPN and CDR2 SVGIG (reference sequence). The CDR3 is 15 residues long. Authors' analysis steps: Using reference gene primer amplification, nucleated cell counts were estimated. The table came from immunoSEQ multiplex PCR; TCRdb's copy has only in-frame clones and leaves some out. That table supplies the V and J calls and clone size; D and trimming were determined from the DNA. This sample has 270,000 or so clones; about nine tenths occur once, and the top ten carry about 4%. The sequence came from a woman in her 30s with acute COVID-19. The V and J genes are TRBV30 and TRBJ1-6; TRBD1 is a possible D gene (6 bases). Material: PBMCs or T cells enriched from blood (not recorded which). CDR3 DNA: TGTGCCTGGTATCAAACAGGGACCGGCGTACGACCCCTCCACTTT. Its protein product is CAWYQTGTGVRPLHF.